This T cell receptor beta chain was identified during a study of patients and donors after allogeneic stem cell transplantation. One entry per CDR3 protein results from TCRdb running MiXCR on the RT-PCR reads. The data contain 410,000 or so distinct CDR3 sequences, more than 15% of them singletons. In this sample, this clonotype turned up a few times. Material: blood, either unsorted or a sorted T cell fraction (not recorded which). The TCR sequence derives from a human donor who was either an allogeneic HSCT recipient or a stem cell or donor lymphocyte infusion donor (not recorded which). It is not recorded whose cells these are; they may come from a transplant donor.

CDR3: CASSQSTLTGGWSTDTQYF. Written as DNA, the CDR3 is TGTGCCAGCAGCCAATCTACCCTCACAGGGGGCTGGAGCACAGATACGCAGTATTTT. V is TRBV11-2 and J is TRBJ2-3, with TRBD1 identical over 9 bases. CDR3 size: 19 residues. Germline loops: CDR1 SGHAT, CDR2 FQNNGV. With 5 bases clipped from V and 0 bases from J, the junction kept 15 bases outside the gene matches. Complete variable domain (other parts from reference TRBV11-2 and TRBJ2-3): EAGVAQSPRYKIIEKRQSVAFWCNPISGHATLYWYQQILGQGPKLLIQFQNNGVVDDSQLPKDRFSAERLKGVDSTLKIQPAKLEDSAVYLCASSQSTLTGGWSTDTQYFGPGTRLTVL.